This T cell receptor (beta chain) was captured by sequencing in a study of cytomegalovirus exposure and HLA in healthy donors. J gave up 4 bases and V 4 bases, and 3 bases lay outside the gene matches. The CDR3 covers 14 residues. CDR1 is SNHLY and CDR2 is FYNNEI in the germline V gene. Amplification used 60 Vbeta primers and 13 Jbeta primers. The data were produced by immunoSEQ multiplex PCR, yet TCRdb's version contains in-frame clones alone and is incomplete. The sample records 220,000 or so clones, approximately 68% being singletons. This clone was observed once. The sample consisted of PBMCs. The chain links TRBV2 to TRBJ2-4; 8 bases line up with TRBD1. This clonotype originated in a woman aged 25 to 39 in good health and CMV-seronegative. CDR3 protein: CASSAGQVKNIQYF. The CDR3 bases are TGTGCCAGCAGTGCGGGACAGGTTAAAAACATTCAGTACTTC.